This T cell receptor beta chain originates from a study of cytomegalovirus exposure and HLA in healthy donors. On the study more broadly: Earlier work reported 100 million to 130 million unique TCR beta sequences from 150 million to 200 million T cells.

The study ran its PCR with 60 Vbeta and 13 Jbeta primers. Here immunoSEQ multiplex PCR was the method, and the copy in TCRdb shows in-frame clones only, minus some. The sample yields approximately 190,000 clones, more than 80% seen once. Trimming at V came to 0 bases and at J to 7 bases, leaving 13 bases not matched to a gene. From germline, CDR1 is MGHRA and CDR2 YSYEKL. CDR3 length equals 20 residues. This TCR was sampled from a woman in her forties or fifties in good health and CMV-seropositive. V is TRBV4-1 and J is TRBJ2-1; TRBD2 matches at 15 bases. The sequencing sample was made of PBMCs. Written as DNA, the CDR3 is TGCGCCAGCAGCCAAGAAACCAATCTCGGACTAGCGGGGGGGCAGAATGAGCAGTTCTTC. Translation: CASSQETNLGLAGGQNEQFF.